This TCR beta chain was obtained from a study of cytomegalovirus exposure and HLA in healthy donors. Per germline, CDR1 MDHEN and CDR2 SYDVKM. This CDR3 is built from 14 residues. Trimming took 6 bases from V and 3 from J, leaving 12 bases between them. PCR primers comprised 60 Vbeta and 13 Jbeta primers. The data were produced by immunoSEQ multiplex PCR, yet TCRdb's version contains in-frame clones alone and is incomplete. The table lists 150,000 to 180,000 clones, under 80% of them singletons, with around 1.9% in the top ten. The sequence derives from a man aged 30 to 45 in good health and CMV-seronegative. The chain has TRBV28 and TRBJ2-1; D is possibly TRBD1 (6 bases). The material sequenced was PBMCs. CDR3 nucleotide sequence: TGTGCCAGCAGCACAGACAGGTACTACAATGAGCAGTTCTTC. As protein: CASSTDRYYNEQFF.